This TCR beta chain was observed in a study of cytomegalovirus exposure and HLA in healthy donors. Study-wide results and limits: According to a later analysis, most TCR beta chains associated with CMV appeared HLA-restricted. Within an earlier analysis, most TCR beta V segments proved productive either about 87% or about 30% of the time.

The CDR3 loop spans 17 amino acids. Germline CDR1 MGHRA, CDR2 YSYEKL. V dropped 4 bases and J dropped 0; count of bases not matched to a gene: 12. The PCR made use of 60 Vbeta and 13 Jbeta primers. TCRdb keeps only in-frame clones here, not all; method: immunoSEQ multiplex PCR. This table holds roughly 100,000 clones, 70% to 90% found once. The donors (healthy individuals) were bone marrow donors. Concerning this clone: Its specificity is unknown.

The rearrangement uses TRBV4-1 and TRBJ2-7; TRBD1 matches 7 bases. Sequencing was carried out using PBMCs. The clonotype comes from a middle-aged man in good health and CMV-seronegative. The CDR3 is CASSLLPGPGGSYEQYF. Written as DNA, the CDR3 is TGCGCCAGCAGCCTTCTACCCGGGCCAGGGGGCTCCTACGAGCAGTACTTC.